Included here is one T cell receptor (beta chain) sequence, with context. Its target antigen remains unknown. No clone much larger than this one lies a single base away; base qualities are absent. These data belong to a study of T cell changes during pregnancy in multiple sclerosis (dated by TCRdb to 2018 to 2020). Broadly, across the study: The study looked at changes in the T cell repertoire across pregnancy in women with multiple sclerosis.

Libraries were built with the immunoSEQ multiplex PCR assay. The table was pulled from immuneACCESS by TCRdb, which kept in-frame rearrangements only. Such tables lose some clones; where checked, under half of the loss comes from unresolved V genes, and the rest has no known cause. The sample table records roughly 93,000 clones; around 94% of these occur just once. The ten most abundant clones make up 2% to 2.5% of the sample. The junction carries 13 bases between V and J, which are trimmed by 6 bases and 4 bases respectively. The CDR1 and CDR2 encoded by the germline V gene are MGHDK and SYGVNS. Including the terminal cysteine and phenylalanine, the CDR3 comprises 13 residues. Just CDR3 DNA is preserved here, 39 bases in frame from base 1.

The V and J genes are TRBV25-1 and TRBJ2-7; the D region possibly corresponds to TRBD1 (6 bases align). The sample in question was peripheral blood, obtained after pregnancy. This sequence originates from a female donor with multiple sclerosis, enrolled in a pregnancy study. CDR3 region: CASSRDTRYEQYF. The DNA sequence is as follows: TGTGCCAGCAGCCGGGACACGAGATACGAGCAGTACTTC.